This T cell receptor (beta chain) was found in a study of T cell responses to AZD1222 COVID-19 vaccine. Study observations and caveats: Just 5 to 7 people given AZD1222 tested seropositive at baseline. Scientists sampled the repertoires only once the peak T cell response had passed. Females outnumbered males among donors, who were mostly white British; clonal diversity was possibly underestimated.

Comments on this clone: What it binds is not known.

This CDR3 contains 11 residues. CDR1 is GTSNPN and CDR2 is SVGIG in the germline V gene (reference sequence). Trimming took off 0 bases at V and 6 bases at J, with 6 bases between the two ends. Generated by immunoSEQ multiplex PCR, the TCRdb table keeps only in-frame clones and is missing some. The sample holds around 120,000 clones, nearly 90% seen once. The rearrangement links TRBV30 to TRBJ2-7; D uncertain. The input for sequencing was peripheral blood, taken 28 days after the second AZD1222 dose. The receptor was derived from an adult who received the AZD1222 COVID-19 vaccine. CDR3 sequence reads: CAWSVSAEQYF. The CDR3 DNA reads TGTGCCTGGAGTGTTAGTGCCGAGCAGTACTTC.